This T cell receptor beta chain was recorded in a study of cytomegalovirus exposure and HLA in healthy donors. Primers for the PCR totalled 60 Vbeta and 13 Jbeta. Sequencing was performed with immunoSEQ multiplex PCR; in TCRdb, only in-frame clones are kept and a portion is missing. The table has around 110,000 clones, about 59% seen once. As for this clone: Its cognate antigen is unknown.

Regarding the study as a whole: In a later analysis, TCR association rates varied by HLA locus: DRB1 most, HLA-C fewest. Roughly uniform sequencing depth across donors was assumed, possibly incorrectly.

V lost 5 bases and J lost 0, with 11 bases in between. The CDR3 totals 15 residues. Germline V gene sequence: CDR1 LNHDA, CDR2 SQIVND (reference sequence). This sequence originates from a woman between 40 and 50 years old in good health and CMV-seropositive. Material: PBMCs. This sequence joins TRBV19 and TRBJ2-1; no firm D call. The CDR3 loop reads CASSVDRSSYNEQFF. CDR3 sequence (DNA): TGTGCCAGTAGTGTCGATAGAAGCTCCTACAATGAGCAGTTCTTC.